This entry lists 24 T cell receptor beta chains sequenced from one sample in a study of CD8+ T cells in alopecia areata. Treatment denoted: oral pan-JAK inhibitor, 5-10 mg twice daily. TCR sequencing used cDNA made by reverse transcription of extracted RNA. TCRdb's table, derived via immunoSEQ multiplex PCR, lists solely in-frame clones and lacks some. The table has over 150,000 clones, 50% to 60% seen once. This material consisted of CD4+ T cells sorted from blood, taken at week 4, from a patient treated with tofacitinib. All receptors come from a human donor with alopecia areata.

The chain carries TRBV30 and TRBJ1-5, with 7 bases matching TRBD1. The CDR3 sequence is 13 residues long. J gave up 6 bases and V 5 bases, and 7 bases lay outside the gene matches. Germline values: CDR1 GTSNPN, CDR2 SVGIG (reference sequence). The CDR3 DNA sequence: TGTGCCTGGTCCCAGGGGGTAATTCAGCCCCAGCATTTT. Protein: CAWSQGVIQPQHF.

The chain recombines TRBV11-2 with TRBJ2-1; no definite D call. The CDR3 extends over 13 amino acids. V lost 5 bases to trimming and J lost 7 bases, with 12 bases between them. Germline CDR1 is SGHAT and CDR2 is FQNNGV. This chain's CDR3 is CASSAEWRNEQFF. The CDR3 DNA is TGTGCCAGCAGCGCCGAGTGGCGGAATGAGCAGTTCTTC.

This clone was recorded once. The V and J genes are TRBV7-9 and TRBJ2-7; 7 nucleotides match TRBD1. Germline CDR1 is SEHNR and CDR2 is FQNEAQ (reference sequence). Trimming at V came to 5 bases and at J to 6 bases, leaving 13 bases not matched to a gene. The CDR3 contains 15 residues. For the CDR3, the DNA is TGTGCCAGCAGCCCAAAGGACAGGACAGAACGCGAGCAGTACTTC. This encodes CASSPKDRTEREQYF.

J is TRBJ2-5 and V is TRBV4-2; D is unclear. V lost 4 bases and J lost 5, with 11 bases in between. Germline-derived CDR1 and CDR2 are LGHNA and YNFKEQ. The CDR3 spans 13 residues. The CDR3 spells CASSRSPRETQYF. As DNA, the CDR3 is TGTGCCAGCAGCCGTTCACCTAGGGAGACCCAGTACTTC.

The chain couples TRBV6-5 to TRBJ1-1; D is unclear. CDR3 length: 13 amino acids. The V end lost 5 bases, the J end lost 0 bases, and 7 bases lay between the germline ends. The germline CDR1 and CDR2 sequences are MNHEY and SVGAGI. The CDR3 bases are TGTGCCAGCAGTATCAATCTGAACACTGAAGCTTTCTTT. Translated, it gives CASSINLNTEAFF.

V usage is TRBV5-1 and J usage is TRBJ2-3, with 9 bases matching TRBD1. Germline loops: CDR1 SGHRS, CDR2 YFSETQ. The length of the CDR3 is 15 residues. J lost 6 bases, V lost 5 bases, and 10 bases had no gene match. CDR3: CASRPGTGPSDTQYF. The DNA of the CDR3 is TGCGCCAGCAGGCCCGGGACAGGGCCATCCGATACGCAGTATTTT.

This chain uses TRBV19 with TRBJ2-2; D possibly corresponds to TRBD2 (7 bases). This CDR3 contains 16 residues. From germline, CDR1 is LNHDA and CDR2 SQIVND (reference sequence). Trimming took off 5 bases at V and 4 bases at J, with 17 bases between the two ends. The CDR3 DNA is TGTGCCAGTAGTGCATGGGGGGGCTCGGGCACCGGGGAGCTGTTTTTT. This sequence encodes CASSAWGGSGTGELFF. The full variable domain, in which reference TRBV19 and TRBJ2-2 provide the parts outside the CDR3, is DGGITQSPKYLFRKEGQNVTLSCEQNLNHDAMYWYRQDPGQGLRLIYYSQIVNDFQKGDIAEGYSVSREKKESFPLTVTSAQKNPTAFYLCASSAWGGSGTGELFFGEGSRLTVL.

This chain uses TRBV11-2 with TRBJ2-5; D is uncertain. The germline CDR1 and CDR2 sequences are SGHAT and FQNNGV. Trimming removed 5 bases at V and 7 bases at J, with 14 bases between. This CDR3 is 13 amino acids long. Here the CDR3 DNA reads TGTGCCAGCAGCCTTGGGTATTCAGGGACCCAGTACTTC. This translates into CASSLGYSGTQYF.

This chain uses TRBV28 with TRBJ2-7, with 13 nucleotides matching TRBD2. This CDR3 region has 15 residues. Germline V CDR1 and CDR2: MDHEN, SYDVKM. V was clipped by 6 bases and J by 2 bases; unmatched bases: 4. This CDR3 is CASSLGTSGTYEQYF. The CDR3 nucleotides read TGTGCCAGCAGCCTGGGGACTAGCGGGACCTACGAGCAGTACTTC. Full variable domain (remainder filled in from reference TRBV28 and TRBJ2-7): DVKVTQSSRYLVKRTGEKVFLECVQDMDHENMFWYRQDPGLGLRLIYFSYDVKMKEKGDIPEGYSVSREKKERFSLILESASTNQTSMYLCASSLGTSGTYEQYFGPGTRLTVT.

This clone has only a few counts. The V and J genes are TRBV9 and TRBJ1-4; 7 positions agree with TRBD1. Germline trimming cut 4 bases from V and 0 bases from J; bases unmatched to any gene: 6. The CDR3 runs 16 residues. The germline V gene has CDR1 SGDLS and CDR2 YYNGEE. In DNA, the CDR3 is TGTGCCAGCAGCTCCAGGGGGGCAGCAACTAATGAAAAACTGTTTTTT. Protein product: CASSSRGAATNEKLFF. Full variable domain (outside the CDR3, taken from reference TRBV9 and TRBJ1-4): DSGVTQTPKHLITATGQRVTLRCSPRSGDLSVYWYQQSLDQGLQFLIQYYNGEERAKGNILERFSAQQFPDLHSELNLSSLELGDSALYFCASSSRGAATNEKLFFGSGTQLSVL.

The chain is built from TRBV29-1 and TRBJ2-5; 10 nucleotides agree with TRBD1. Germline V gene data show CDR1 as SQVTM and CDR2 as ANQGSEA. After removal of 6 bases from V and 2 bases from J, the junction contained 12 bases not matched to a gene. This CDR3 contains 16 residues. CDR3 DNA sequence: TGCAGCGTGTACCCCAGACAGGGGGCTACACAAGAGACCCAGTACTTC. Translating it yields CSVYPRQGATQETQYF.

A note on this clone: Other DNA sequences from this sample encode an identical CDR3 as well. The genes are TRBV5-1 and TRBJ1-1; D remains unclear. Deletions cut 4 bases from V and 1 base from J, with 8 bases between. Germline V gene data show CDR1 as SGHRS and CDR2 as YFSETQ. The CDR3 totals 13 residues. The CDR3: CASSPRRNTEAFF. DNA of the CDR3: TGCGCCAGCAGCCCACGGAGGAACACTGAAGCTTTCTTT.

V usage is TRBV30 and J usage is TRBJ1-1, with no clear D. Germline CDR1 reads GTSNPN; CDR2 reads SVGIG (reference sequence). This CDR3 has 17 amino acids. The V end was cut by 0 bases, the J end by 0 bases, with 17 bases between. As DNA, the CDR3 is TGTGCCTGGAGTGTACTTCTGGGTTCGGCATTGAACACTGAAGCTTTCTTT. Translating it yields CAWSVLLGSALNTEAFF.

This clone came up a few times. The rearrangement uses TRBV10-2 and TRBJ2-7; D not resolved. In germline, CDR1 is WSHSY, CDR2 SAAADI. CDR3 size: 11 residues. Trimming cost V 2 bases and J 8 bases, with 7 bases left between them. Here the CDR3 DNA reads TGCGCCAGCAGTGAGGCCGGACAGCAGTACTTC. This translates into CASSEAGQQYF.

V and J are TRBV6-4 and TRBJ2-3, with a possible D match to TRBD2 (6 bases). With 5 bases removed from V and 3 bases from J, the gap between germline ends came to 9 bases. CDR3 length: 13 amino acids. The germline CDR1 and CDR2 sequences are MRHNA and SNTAGT. The CDR3 DNA reads TGTGCCAGCAGTCCCGGGACTACAGATACGCAGTATTTT. Residues: CASSPGTTDTQYF.

This clone was counted a few times. CDR3 DNA sequence: TGCAGCGTTGATACCGGAGGGCTGAATGAGCAGTTCTTC. Amino acid sequence: CSVDTGGLNEQFF. The V call is TRBV29-1, the J call TRBJ2-1; a possible D gene is TRBD2 (6 bases). Germline V CDR1 and CDR2: SQVTM, ANQGSEA. This CDR3 contains 13 residues. The V gene lost 3 bases and the J gene lost 7 bases, with 13 bases spanning the gap.

The J gene is TRBJ2-2, the V gene TRBV20-1; D ambiguous. CDR3 length: 11 residues. Per germline, CDR1 DFQATT and CDR2 SNEGSKA (reference sequence). Trimming shortened V by 3 bases and J by 7 bases, and 6 bases separated the two germline ends. The CDR3 region is CSARLGGELFF. The CDR3, as DNA: TGCAGTGCTAGGCTGGGCGGGGAGCTGTTTTTT.

The sample holds a few counts of this clone. This chain joins TRBV6-5 and TRBJ2-2; no clear D. This CDR3 contains 15 residues. V lost 6 bases to trimming and J lost 6 bases, with 17 bases between them. Germline loops: CDR1 MNHEY, CDR2 SVGAGI. The CDR3 DNA reads TGTGCCAGCAGCCCCGACACTGCCTCCCCCGGGGAGCTGTTTTTT. Translation: CASSPDTASPGELFF.

This chain joins TRBV7-3 and TRBJ2-1, with 8 bases lining up with TRBD2. This CDR3 is built from 13 residues. The J segment lost 12 bases and the V segment lost 5 bases, leaving 9 bases of the junction unmatched. Germline V gives CDR1 SGHTA, CDR2 FQGTGA. The CDR3 sequence is CASSAGRAELQFF. Written as DNA, the CDR3 is TGTGCCAGCAGCGCCGGGAGGGCCGAGCTGCAGTTCTTC.

Only a few counts were recorded for this clone. The chain recombines TRBV27 with TRBJ2-5; 10 bases are a match to TRBD2. J lost 5 bases, V lost 6 bases, and 15 bases had no gene match. This CDR3 region has 17 residues. Germline V CDR1 and CDR2: MNHEY, SMNVEV (reference sequence). The CDR3 bases are TGTGCCAGCAGAACTGGACATCCTAGCGGGAGCTGGGAGACCCAGTACTTC. Translated, it gives CASRTGHPSGSWETQYF.

The CDR3 reads CASSVPGAGTYNEQFF. The CDR3 DNA follows: TGTGCCAGCAGCGTACCAGGTGCGGGGACCTACAATGAGCAGTTCTTC. The V call is TRBV9, the J call TRBJ2-1; D is possibly TRBD2 (6 bases). Trimming removed 1 base from V and 2 bases from J, with 13 bases in between. CDR1 is SGDLS and CDR2 is YYNGEE in the germline V gene. The CDR3 has 16 residues.

The V and J genes are TRBV27 and TRBJ1-3, with D unclear. Germline V CDR1 and CDR2: MNHEY, SMNVEV (reference sequence). This CDR3 is 14 amino acids long. V lost 2 bases to trimming and J lost 4 bases, with 9 bases between them. CDR3 region: CASSLRGDGNTIYF. CDR3 coding DNA: TGTGCCAGCAGTTTACGGGGAGACGGAAACACCATATATTTT.

As regards this clone: Other DNA variants within this sample encode the same CDR3. J is TRBJ1-1 and V is TRBV29-1; D is ambiguous. Germline V CDR1 and CDR2: SQVTM, ANQGSEA. The length of the CDR3 is 8 residues. V lost 3 bases to trimming and J lost 10 bases, with 3 bases between them. The CDR3 sequence is CSVEGAFF. The CDR3 DNA follows: TGCAGCGTTGAGGGAGCTTTCTTT.

J is TRBJ2-7 and V is TRBV11-2, with D unclear. Trimming removed 1 base at V and 1 base at J, with 8 bases between. This CDR3 region has 14 residues. The germline V gene has CDR1 SGHAT and CDR2 FQNNGV. CDR3 protein: CASSLAAKSYEQYF. CDR3 coding DNA: TGTGCCAGCAGCTTAGCGGCGAAGTCCTACGAGCAGTACTTC.